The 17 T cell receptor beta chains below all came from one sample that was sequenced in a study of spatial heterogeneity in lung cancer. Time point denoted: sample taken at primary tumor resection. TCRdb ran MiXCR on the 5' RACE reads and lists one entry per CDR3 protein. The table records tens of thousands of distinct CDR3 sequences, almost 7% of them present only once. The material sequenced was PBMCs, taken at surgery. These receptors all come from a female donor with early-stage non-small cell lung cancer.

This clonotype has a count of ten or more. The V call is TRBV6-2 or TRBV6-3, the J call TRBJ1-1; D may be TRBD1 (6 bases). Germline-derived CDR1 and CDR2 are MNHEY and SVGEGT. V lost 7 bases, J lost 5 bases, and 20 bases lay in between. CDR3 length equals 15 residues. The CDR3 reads CASNPAGGRRTEAFF. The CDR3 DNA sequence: TGTGCCAGCAACCCCGCGGGGGGGCGCCGAACTGAAGCTTTCTTT.

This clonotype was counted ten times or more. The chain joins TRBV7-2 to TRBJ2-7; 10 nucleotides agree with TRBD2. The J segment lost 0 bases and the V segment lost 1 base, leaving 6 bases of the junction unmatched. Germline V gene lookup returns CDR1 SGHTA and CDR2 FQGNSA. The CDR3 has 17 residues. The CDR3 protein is CASSLVAGGPTSYEQYF. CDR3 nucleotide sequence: TGTGCCAGCAGCTTAGTAGCGGGGGGACCCACCTCCTACGAGCAGTACTTC.

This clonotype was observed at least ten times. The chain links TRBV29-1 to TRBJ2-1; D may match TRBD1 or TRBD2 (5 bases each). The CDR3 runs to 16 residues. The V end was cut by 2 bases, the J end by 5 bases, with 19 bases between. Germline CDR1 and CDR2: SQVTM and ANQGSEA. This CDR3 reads CSVEPTGYGANNEQFF. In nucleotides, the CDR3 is TGCAGCGTTGAACCCACAGGCTACGGGGCAAACAATGAGCAGTTCTTC.

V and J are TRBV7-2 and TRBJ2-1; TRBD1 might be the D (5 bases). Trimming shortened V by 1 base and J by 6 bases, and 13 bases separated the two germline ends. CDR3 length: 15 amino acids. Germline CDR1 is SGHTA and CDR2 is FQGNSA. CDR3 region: CASSLEVGPSNEQFF. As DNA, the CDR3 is TGTGCCAGCAGCTTAGAGGTGGGGCCTAGCAATGAGCAGTTCTTC. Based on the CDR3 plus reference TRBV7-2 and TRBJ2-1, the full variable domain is GAGVSQSPSNKVTEKGKDVELRCDPISGHTALYWYRQSLGQGLEFLIYFQGNSAPDKSGLPSDRFSAERTGGSVSTLTIQRTQQEDSAVYLCASSLEVGPSNEQFFGPGTRLTVL.

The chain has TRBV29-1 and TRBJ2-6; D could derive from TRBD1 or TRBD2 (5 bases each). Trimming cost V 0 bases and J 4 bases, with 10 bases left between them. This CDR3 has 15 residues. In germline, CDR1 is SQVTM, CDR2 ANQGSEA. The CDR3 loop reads CSVEDRGVGANVLTF. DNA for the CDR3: TGCAGCGTTGAAGATCGAGGGGTCGGGGCCAACGTCCTGACTTTC.

CDR3 sequence (DNA): TGTGCCAGCAGCCACATGACAGGAAGGGATCAGCCCCAGCATTTT. This gives the protein CASSHMTGRDQPQHF. The V gene is TRBV6-1, the J gene TRBJ1-5; D is perhaps TRBD1 (6 bases). This CDR3 region has 15 residues. Germline V gives CDR1 MNHNS, CDR2 SASEGT. The ends were cut back, 6 bases at V and 5 bases at J, with 17 bases in the middle.

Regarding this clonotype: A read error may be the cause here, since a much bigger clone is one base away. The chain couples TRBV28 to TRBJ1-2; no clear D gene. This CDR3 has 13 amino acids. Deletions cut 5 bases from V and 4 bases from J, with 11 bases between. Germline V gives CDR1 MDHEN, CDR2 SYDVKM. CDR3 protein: CASSHDMIYGYTF. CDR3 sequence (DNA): TGTGCCAGCAGTCACGACATGATCTATGGCTACACCTTC.

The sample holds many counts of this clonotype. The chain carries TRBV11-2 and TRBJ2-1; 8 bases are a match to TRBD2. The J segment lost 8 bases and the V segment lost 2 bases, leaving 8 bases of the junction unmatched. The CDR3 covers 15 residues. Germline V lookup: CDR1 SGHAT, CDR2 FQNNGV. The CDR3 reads CASSLQRAGGHEQFF. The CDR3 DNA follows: TGTGCCAGCAGCTTACAGAGGGCGGGGGGCCATGAGCAGTTCTTC. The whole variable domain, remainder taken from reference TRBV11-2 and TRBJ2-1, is EAGVAQSPRYKIIEKRQSVAFWCNPISGHATLYWYQQILGQGPKLLIQFQNNGVVDDSQLPKDRFSAERLKGVDSTLKIQPAKLEDSAVYLCASSLQRAGGHEQFFGPGTRLTVL.

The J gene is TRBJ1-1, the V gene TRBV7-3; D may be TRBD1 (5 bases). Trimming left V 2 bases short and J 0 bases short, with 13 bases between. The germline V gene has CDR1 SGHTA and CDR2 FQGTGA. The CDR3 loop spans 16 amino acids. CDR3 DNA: TGTGCCAGCAGCTTATACGCAGGGAGGATGAACACTGAAGCTTTCTTT. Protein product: CASSLYAGRMNTEAFF.

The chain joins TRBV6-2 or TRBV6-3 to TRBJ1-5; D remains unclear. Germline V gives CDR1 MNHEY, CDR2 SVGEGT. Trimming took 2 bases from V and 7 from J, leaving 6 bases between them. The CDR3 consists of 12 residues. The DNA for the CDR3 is TGTGCCAGCAGTTACGGTTACCAGCCCCAGCATTTT. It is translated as CASSYGYQPQHF.

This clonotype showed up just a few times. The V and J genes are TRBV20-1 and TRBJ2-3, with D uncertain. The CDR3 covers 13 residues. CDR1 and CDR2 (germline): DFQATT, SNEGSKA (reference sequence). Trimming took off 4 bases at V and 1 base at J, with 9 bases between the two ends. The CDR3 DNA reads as TGCAGTGCTACCGGGCCAGGCACAGATACGCAGTATTTT. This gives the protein CSATGPGTDTQYF.

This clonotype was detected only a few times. The CDR3 nucleotides read TGTGCCAGCAGTCCGCGGACAGGGGGAGACACTGAAGCTTTCTTT. Translation: CASSPRTGGDTEAFF. This chain connects TRBV12-3 or TRBV12-4 to TRBJ1-1, with TRBD1 matching over 10 bases. The CDR3 is 15 amino acids. The V gene end was trimmed by 5 bases and the J gene end by 3 bases; junction bases not matched to a gene: 6.

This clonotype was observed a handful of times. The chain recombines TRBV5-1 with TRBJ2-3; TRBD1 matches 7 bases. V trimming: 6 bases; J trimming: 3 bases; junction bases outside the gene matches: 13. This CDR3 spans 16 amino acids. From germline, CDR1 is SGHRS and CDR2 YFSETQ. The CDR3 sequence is CASTQGDLSPTDTQYF. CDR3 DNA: TGCGCCAGCACTCAGGGGGATTTGTCGCCGACAGATACGCAGTATTTT.

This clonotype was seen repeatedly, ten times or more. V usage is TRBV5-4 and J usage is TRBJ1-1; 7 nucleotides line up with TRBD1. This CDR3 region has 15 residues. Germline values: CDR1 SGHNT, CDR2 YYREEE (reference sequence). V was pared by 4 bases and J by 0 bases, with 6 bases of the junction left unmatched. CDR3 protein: CASSPPGQMNTEAFF. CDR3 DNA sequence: TGTGCCAGCAGCCCCCCGGGACAGATGAACACTGAAGCTTTCTTT.

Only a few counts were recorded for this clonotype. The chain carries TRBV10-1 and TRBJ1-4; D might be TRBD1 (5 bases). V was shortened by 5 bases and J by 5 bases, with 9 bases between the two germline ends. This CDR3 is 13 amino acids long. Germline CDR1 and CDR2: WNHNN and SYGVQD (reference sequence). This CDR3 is CASSPDSNEKLFF. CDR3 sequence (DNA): TGCGCCAGCAGTCCCGACAGCAATGAAAAACTGTTTTTT.

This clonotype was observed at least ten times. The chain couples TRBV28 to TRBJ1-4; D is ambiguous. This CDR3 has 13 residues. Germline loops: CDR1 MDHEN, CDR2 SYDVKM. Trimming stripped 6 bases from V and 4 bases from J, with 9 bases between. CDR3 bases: TGTGCCAGCAGAGGCAGAGATAATGAAAAACTGTTTTTT. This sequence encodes CASRGRDNEKLFF.

The CDR3 DNA reads TGTGCCAGCAGTTTGTGGGGCAAATCCCCCTACGAGCAGTACTTC. This gives the protein CASSLWGKSPYEQYF. The chain employs TRBV12-3 or TRBV12-4 and TRBJ2-7; possible D gene TRBD1, 5 bases. The CDR3 has 15 amino acids. V shed 3 bases and J shed 2 bases, with 14 bases lying between them.